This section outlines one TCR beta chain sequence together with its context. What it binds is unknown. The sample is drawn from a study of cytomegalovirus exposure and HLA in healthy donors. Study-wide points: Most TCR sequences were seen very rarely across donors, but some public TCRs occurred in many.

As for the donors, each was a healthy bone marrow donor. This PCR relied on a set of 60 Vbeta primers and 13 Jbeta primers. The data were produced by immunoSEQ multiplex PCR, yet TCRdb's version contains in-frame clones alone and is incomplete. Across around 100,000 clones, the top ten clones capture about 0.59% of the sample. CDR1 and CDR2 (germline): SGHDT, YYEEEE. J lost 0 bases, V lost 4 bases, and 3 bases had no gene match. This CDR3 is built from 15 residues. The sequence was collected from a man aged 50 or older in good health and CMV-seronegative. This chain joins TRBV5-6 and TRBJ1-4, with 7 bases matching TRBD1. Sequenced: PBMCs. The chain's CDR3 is CASSQTGATNEKLFF. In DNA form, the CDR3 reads TGTGCCAGCAGCCAAACAGGGGCAACTAATGAAAAACTGTTTTTT.